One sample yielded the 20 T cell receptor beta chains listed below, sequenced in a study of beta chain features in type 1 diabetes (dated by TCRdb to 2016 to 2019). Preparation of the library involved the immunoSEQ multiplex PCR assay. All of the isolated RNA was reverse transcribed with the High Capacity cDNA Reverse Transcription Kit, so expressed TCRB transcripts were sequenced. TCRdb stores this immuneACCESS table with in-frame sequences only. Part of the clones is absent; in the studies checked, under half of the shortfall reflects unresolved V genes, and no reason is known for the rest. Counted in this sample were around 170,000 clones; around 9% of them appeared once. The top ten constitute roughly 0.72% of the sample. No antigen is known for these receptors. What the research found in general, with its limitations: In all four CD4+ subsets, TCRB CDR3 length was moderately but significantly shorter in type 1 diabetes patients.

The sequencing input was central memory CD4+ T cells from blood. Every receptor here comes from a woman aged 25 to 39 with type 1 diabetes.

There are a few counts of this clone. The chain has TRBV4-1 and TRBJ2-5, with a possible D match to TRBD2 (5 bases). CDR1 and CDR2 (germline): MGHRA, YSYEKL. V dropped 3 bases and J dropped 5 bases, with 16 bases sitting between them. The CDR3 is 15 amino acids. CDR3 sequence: CASSHNTAVVETQYF. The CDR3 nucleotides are TGCGCCAGCAGCCATAACACAGCGGTCGTTGAGACCCAGTACTTC.

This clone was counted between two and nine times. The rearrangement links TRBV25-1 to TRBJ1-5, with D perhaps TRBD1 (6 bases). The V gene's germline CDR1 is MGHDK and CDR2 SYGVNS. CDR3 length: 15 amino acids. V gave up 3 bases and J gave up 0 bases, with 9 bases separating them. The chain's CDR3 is CASSDGGASNQPQHF. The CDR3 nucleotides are TGTGCCAGCAGTGATGGGGGGGCTAGCAATCAGCCCCAGCATTTT.

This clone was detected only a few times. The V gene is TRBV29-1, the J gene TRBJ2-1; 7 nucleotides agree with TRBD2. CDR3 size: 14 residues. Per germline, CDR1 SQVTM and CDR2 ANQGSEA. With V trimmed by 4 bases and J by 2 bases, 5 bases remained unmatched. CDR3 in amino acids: CSVGGGNAYNEQFF. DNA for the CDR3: TGCAGCGTTGGCGGGGGTAATGCCTACAATGAGCAGTTCTTC.

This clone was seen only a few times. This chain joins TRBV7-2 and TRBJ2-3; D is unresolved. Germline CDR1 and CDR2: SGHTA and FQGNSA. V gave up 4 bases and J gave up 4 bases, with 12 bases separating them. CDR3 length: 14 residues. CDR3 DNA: TGTGCCAGCAGCTCCTTCTCCCCCCCAGATACGCAGTATTTT. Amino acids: CASSSFSPPDTQYF.

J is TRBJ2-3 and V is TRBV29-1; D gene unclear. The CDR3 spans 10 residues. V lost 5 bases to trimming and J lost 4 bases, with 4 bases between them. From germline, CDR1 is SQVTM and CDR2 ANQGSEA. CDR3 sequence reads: CSVNSDTQYF. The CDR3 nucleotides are TGCAGCGTTAACTCAGATACGCAGTATTTT.

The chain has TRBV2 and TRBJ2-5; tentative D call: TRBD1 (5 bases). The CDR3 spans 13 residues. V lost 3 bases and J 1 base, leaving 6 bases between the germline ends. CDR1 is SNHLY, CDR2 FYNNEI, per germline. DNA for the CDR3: TGTGCCAGCAGTGACAGGGCCCAAGAGACCCAGTACTTC. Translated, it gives CASSDRAQETQYF.

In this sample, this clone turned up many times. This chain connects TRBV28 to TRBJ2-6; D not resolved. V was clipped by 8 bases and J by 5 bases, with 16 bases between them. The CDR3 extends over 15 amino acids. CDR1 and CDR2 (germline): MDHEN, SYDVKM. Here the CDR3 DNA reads TGTGCCAGCGGCTCCTCCATCCTTAGGGCCAACGTCCTGACTTTC. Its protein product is CASGSSILRANVLTF.

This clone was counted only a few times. The CDR3 protein is CASQTGVANYGYTF. The CDR3 nucleotides read TGTGCCAGCCAGACAGGGGTAGCTAACTATGGCTACACCTTC. The rearrangement links TRBV19 to TRBJ1-2; TRBD1 matches at 8 bases. The CDR3 extends over 14 amino acids. The junction had 6 bases not matched to a gene; V was cut back by 9 bases and J by 0 bases. CDR1 LNHDA and CDR2 SQIVND come from the germline V gene (reference sequence).

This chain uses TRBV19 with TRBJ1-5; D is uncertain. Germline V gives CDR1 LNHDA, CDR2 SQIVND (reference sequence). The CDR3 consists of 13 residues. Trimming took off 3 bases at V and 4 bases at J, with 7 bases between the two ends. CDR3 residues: CASSIEWNQPQHF. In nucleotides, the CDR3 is TGTGCCAGTAGTATCGAGTGGAATCAGCCCCAGCATTTT. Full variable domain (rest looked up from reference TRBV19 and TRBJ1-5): DGGITQSPKYLFRKEGQNVTLSCEQNLNHDAMYWYRQDPGQGLRLIYYSQIVNDFQKGDIAEGYSVSREKKESFPLTVTSAQKNPTAFYLCASSIEWNQPQHFGDGTRLSIL.

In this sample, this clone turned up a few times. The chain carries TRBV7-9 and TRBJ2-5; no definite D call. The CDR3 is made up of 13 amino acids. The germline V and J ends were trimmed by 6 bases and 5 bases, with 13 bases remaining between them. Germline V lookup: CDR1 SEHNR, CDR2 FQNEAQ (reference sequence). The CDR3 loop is CASSYPVEETQYF. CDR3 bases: TGTGCCAGCAGTTACCCAGTGGAGGAGACCCAGTACTTC.

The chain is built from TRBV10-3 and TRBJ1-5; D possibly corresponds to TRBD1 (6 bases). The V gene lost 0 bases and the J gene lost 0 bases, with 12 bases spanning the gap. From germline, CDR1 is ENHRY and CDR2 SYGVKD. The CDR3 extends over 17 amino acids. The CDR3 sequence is CAISESLTGNSNQPQHF. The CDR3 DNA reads TGTGCCATCAGTGAGTCGCTTACAGGGAATAGCAATCAGCCCCAGCATTTT.

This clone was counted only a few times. CDR3 protein: CASSPTLVGVTGELFF. The DNA for the CDR3 is TGTGCCAGCAGCCCAACCCTCGTCGGGGTCACCGGGGAGCTGTTTTTT. The rearrangement joins TRBV7-2 to TRBJ2-2, with D possibly being TRBD2 (5 bases). The V and J ends lost 5 bases and 4 bases respectively, with 17 bases between them. Germline lookup yields CDR1 SGHTA and CDR2 FQGNSA. CDR3 length: 16 residues. Full variable domain (rest looked up from reference TRBV7-2 and TRBJ2-2): GAGVSQSPSNKVTEKGKDVELRCDPISGHTALYWYRQSLGQGLEFLIYFQGNSAPDKSGLPSDRFSAERTGGSVSTLTIQRTQQEDSAVYLCASSPTLVGVTGELFFGEGSRLTVL.

In DNA form, the CDR3 reads TGCAGCGTTACAGGGTATGAGTACGAGCAGTACTTC. Translating it yields CSVTGYEYEQYF. V gene TRBV29-1 combines with J gene TRBJ2-7; possibly TRBD1 for D (6 bases). V shed 5 bases and J shed 4 bases, with 12 bases lying between them. CDR1 and CDR2 from the germline V gene are SQVTM and ANQGSEA. This CDR3 spans 12 amino acids.

This CDR3 reads CASSLTGGNPTDTQYF. CDR3 nucleotide sequence: TGTGCCAGCAGCTTGACGGGGGGAAATCCCACAGATACGCAGTATTTT. The chain couples TRBV5-6 to TRBJ2-3, with 7 bases that match TRBD2. Germline V gene lookup returns CDR1 SGHDT and CDR2 YYEEEE. This CDR3 comprises 16 residues. With 1 base clipped from V and 2 bases from J, the junction kept 7 bases outside the gene matches.

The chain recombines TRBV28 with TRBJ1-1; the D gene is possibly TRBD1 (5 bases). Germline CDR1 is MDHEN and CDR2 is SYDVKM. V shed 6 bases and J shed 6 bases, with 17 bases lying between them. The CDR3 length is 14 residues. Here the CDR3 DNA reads TGTGCCAGCAGGCGTCGGGGGGGTTGGGCTGAAGCTTTCTTT. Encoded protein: CASRRRGGWAEAFF.

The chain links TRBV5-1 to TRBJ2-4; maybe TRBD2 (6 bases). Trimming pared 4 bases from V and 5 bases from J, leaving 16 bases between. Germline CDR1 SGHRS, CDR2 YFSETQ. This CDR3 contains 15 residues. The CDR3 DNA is TGCGCCAGCAGCCTACGACTAGGTGAGGAAAACATTCAGTACTTC. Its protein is CASSLRLGEENIQYF. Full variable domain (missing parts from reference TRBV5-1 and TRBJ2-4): KAGVTQTPRYLIKTRGQQVTLSCSPISGHRSVSWYQQTPGQGLQFLFEYFSETQRNKGNFPGRFSGRQFSNSRSEMNVSTLELGDSALYLCASSLRLGEENIQYFGAGTRLSVL.

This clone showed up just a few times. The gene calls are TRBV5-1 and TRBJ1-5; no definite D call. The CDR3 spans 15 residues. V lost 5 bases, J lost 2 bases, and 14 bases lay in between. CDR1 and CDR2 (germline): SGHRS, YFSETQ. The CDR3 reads CASRESVGGNQPQHF. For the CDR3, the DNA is TGCGCCAGCAGAGAGTCGGTCGGTGGCAATCAGCCCCAGCATTTT.

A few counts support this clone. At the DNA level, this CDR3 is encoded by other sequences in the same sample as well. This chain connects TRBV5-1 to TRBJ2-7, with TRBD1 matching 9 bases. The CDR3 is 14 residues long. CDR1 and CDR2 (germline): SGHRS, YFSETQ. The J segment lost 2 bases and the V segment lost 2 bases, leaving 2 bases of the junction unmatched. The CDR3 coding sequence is TGCGCCAGCAGCTTACAGGGGGCACCCTACGAGCAGTACTTC. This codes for CASSLQGAPYEQYF.

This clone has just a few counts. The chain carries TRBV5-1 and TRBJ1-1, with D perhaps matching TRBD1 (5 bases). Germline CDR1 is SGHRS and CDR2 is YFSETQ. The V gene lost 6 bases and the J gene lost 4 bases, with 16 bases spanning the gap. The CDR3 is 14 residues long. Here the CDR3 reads CASTKTTGATEAFF. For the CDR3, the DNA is TGCGCCAGCACAAAGACAACAGGAGCCACTGAAGCTTTCTTT.

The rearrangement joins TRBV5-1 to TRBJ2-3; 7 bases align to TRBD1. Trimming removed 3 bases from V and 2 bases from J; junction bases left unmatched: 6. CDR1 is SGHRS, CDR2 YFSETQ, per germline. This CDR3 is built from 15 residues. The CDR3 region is CASSSSGQYTDTQYF. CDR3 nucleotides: TGCGCCAGCAGCTCCTCGGGACAGTACACAGATACGCAGTATTTT. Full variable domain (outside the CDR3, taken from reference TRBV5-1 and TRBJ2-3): KAGVTQTPRYLIKTRGQQVTLSCSPISGHRSVSWYQQTPGQGLQFLFEYFSETQRNKGNFPGRFSGRQFSNSRSEMNVSTLELGDSALYLCASSSSGQYTDTQYFGPGTRLTVL.